The sequence of this TCR beta chain was determined in a study of T cells in women clearing cervical HPV infection (dated by TCRdb to about 2018). Concerning the study at large: Cases were 25 women with histologically confirmed HPV16-related CIN3 or worse, including a couple of invasive cancers. Controls were around 25 women whose single incident HPV16 infection cleared within 12 months without precancer or cancer developing. Blood from cases was drawn at the visit where the lesion was first identified, while blood from controls was drawn once the infection was no longer detected. Among cases, blood sampling occurred a median of about 150 days after lesion detection, with an interquartile range of about 90 to 230 days. Because only a few women had HLA typing data, the possibility that HLA type acted as a confounder could not be ruled out. The exploratory proof-of-principle case-control study was nested within the Guanacaste HPV Natural History Study in Costa Rica and compared TCR repertoires across cervical HPV16 outcomes. Cases and controls were matched on age within five years and on year of sample collection. Median age was about 30 years in cases versus around 37 in controls, and baseline characteristics did not differ significantly. In the parent cohort, about 10,000 women aged 18 or older were enrolled in Guanacaste, Costa Rica, during about 1993 to 1994 and then followed for 7 to 8 years. Five blinded duplicates per group were added as quality controls, giving around 60 samples: 50 or so participants and 10 replicates. What the study reported, not specific to this receptor: Cases had lower TRBV6-7 relative abundance than controls (0.11% versus 0.16%; Bonferroni P = 0.0008). CIN3+ cases had significantly higher TCR repertoire richness than controls across sequencing depths, but evenness did not differ between the groups. By combining richness with V gene abundances, random forest classifiers separated cases from controls with an estimated AUC of 0.83. The cross-sectional design could not show whether the associations came before the infection or were a result of it, and neither effector/memory subsets nor HPV-specific T cells were isolated. Because the number of T cells in each sample was unknown, differences in richness could reflect differing T-cell content rather than repertoire biology.

In the germline V gene (reference sequence), CDR1 corresponds to SEHNR and CDR2 to FQNEAQ. The CDR3 sequence holds 14 residues, the cysteine and phenylalanine included. The DNA covers only part of the CDR3, 33 bases in frame from base 1. Between the V and J ends, shortened by 5 bases and 6 bases respectively, the junction contains 16 bases. About this clone: Its cognate antigen has yet to be identified. The CDR3 is cut off 3 residues early in the read; its end comes from the germline J gene.

Using the immunoSEQ assay, multiplex PCR amplified TCR beta CDR3 regions from an average of about 1.1 ug of genomic DNA per sample. Primer bias was corrected in the assay by using a complete synthetic TCR repertoire to establish an amplification baseline. The amplicons were sequenced on the Illumina platform. In the source study's methods: Error correction of the sequences involved clustering with frequency ratios plus a modified nearest-neighbor algorithm, after which the sequences were analyzed in the immunoSEQ Analyzer using IMGT gene definitions. At each rarefaction depth, TCR richness and evenness were averaged across 20 rarefaction repeats, and any sample with fewer sequences than the depth was left out. Wilcoxon rank sum tests with FDR correction were used to compare relative abundances of V, D and J genes between the groups. An intraclass correlation of just under 96% for TCR richness and an average of about 80% across 65 to 80 gene segments were obtained from the blinded duplicates. The immuneACCESS repertoire file appears here via TCRdb, limited to in-frame rearrangements. These files lack a portion of the clones; in checked studies, under half of the deficit traces to unresolved V genes, and the cause of the others is not known. That table gives V, J and clone size, and the DNA gave D and trimming. This sample's records show some 25,000 clones. The top ten clonotypes cover less than 4% of the sample.

Every participant had a single incident cervical HPV16 infection, and women with prevalent HPV16 infections were excluded. Cervical HPV DNA was detected by MY09/MY11 PCR and genotyped by dot-blot hybridization. Around 14 mL of heparinized blood was centrifuged, after which the buffy coat was aliquoted, frozen at -30 degrees C, and then stored at -80 degrees C. Genomic DNA was extracted from buffy coat specimens using QIAGEN kits. Sequenced input: blood buffy coat. Here the chain combines TRBV7-9 and TRBJ1-1; a tentative D match to TRBD1 spans 5 bases. This receptor was obtained from a woman between 18 and 69 years old with a cervical HPV16 infection that either progressed to CIN3+ or cleared (not recorded which). The CDR3 region reads CASSTTEAGAEAFF. The CDR3 DNA, read in part, is TGTGCCAGCAGCACGACAGAGGCGGGGGCTGAA.